This T cell receptor (beta chain) stems from a study of blood T cell repertoires in COVID-19. The authors' processing: It was from reference gene primer amplification that nucleated cell counts were estimated. Data came from immunoSEQ multiplex PCR; TCRdb stores just in-frame clones and leaves some out. The D gene and trimming were derived from the DNA, and the V and J assignments and clone size from that table. The sample contains about 50,000 clones, about 89% of which appear only once. The CDR3 totals 15 residues. The V gene is TRBV7-5, the J gene TRBJ2-7; no check of the table's D call, TRBD2, against the DNA was made. TRBV7-5 is annotated as a pseudogene. The sequenced sample was peripheral blood. The TCR comes from a woman of 80 years or more with COVID-19, enrolled during active disease. CDR3 DNA sequence: TGTGCCAGAAGCTTCCCACAGGGAGGGGCCTACGAGCAGTACTTC. Protein sequence: CARSFPQGGAYEQYF.